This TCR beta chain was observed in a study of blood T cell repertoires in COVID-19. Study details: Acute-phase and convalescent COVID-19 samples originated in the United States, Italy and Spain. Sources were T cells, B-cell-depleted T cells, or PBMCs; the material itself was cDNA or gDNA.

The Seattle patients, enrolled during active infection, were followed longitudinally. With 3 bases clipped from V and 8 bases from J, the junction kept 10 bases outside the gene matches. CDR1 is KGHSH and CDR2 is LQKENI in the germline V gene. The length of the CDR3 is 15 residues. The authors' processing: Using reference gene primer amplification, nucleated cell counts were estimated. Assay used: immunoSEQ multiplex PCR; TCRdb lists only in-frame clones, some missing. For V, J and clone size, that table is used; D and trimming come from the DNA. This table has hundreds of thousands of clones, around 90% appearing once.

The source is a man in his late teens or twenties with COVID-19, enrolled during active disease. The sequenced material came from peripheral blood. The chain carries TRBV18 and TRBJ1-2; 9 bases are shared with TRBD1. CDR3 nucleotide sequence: TGTGCCAGCTCACCCCGGGACAGGGTTTCTCGGGGCTACACCTTC. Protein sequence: CASSPRDRVSRGYTF.